These T cell receptor beta chains were read from a single sample in a study of T cell repertoires in cytomegalovirus infection. Their antigens remain unidentified. TCRdb re-analysed the reads in MiXCR, keeping a single row per CDR3 protein. The data hold 900,000 to 950,000 distinct CDR3 sequences, with 31% observed a single time. Material: cultured CD8+ T cells from PBMCs, obtained from culture after CMV antigen stimulation. These receptors were collected from a human donor in good health (CMV status not recorded). Some clones in this sample may be carry-over from other donors' samples. Each CDR3 is given with its conserved first and last residue. The D gene is left open where the match is weak. Clone size is given for some rows only: seen once, a few or many times, or a class if the clone is expanded.

CDR3aa: CASSIRGTSTDTQYF; CDR3nt: TGTGCCAGTAGTATCCGGGGGACTAGCACAGATACGCAGTATTTT; abundance: .; d_gene: .; j_gene: TRBJ2-3; v_gene: TRBV19
CDR3aa: CASSPLAGPGTDTQYF; CDR3nt: TGTGCCAGCAGCCCACTAGCGGGTCCTGGCACAGATACGCAGTATTTT; abundance: few; d_gene: TRBD2; j_gene: TRBJ2-3; v_gene: TRBV6-2/TRBV6-3
CDR3aa: CASRMGSTGELFF; CDR3nt: TGTGCCAGCAGGATGGGCAGCACCGGGGAGCTGTTTTTT; abundance: .; d_gene: .; j_gene: TRBJ2-2; v_gene: TRBV25-1
CDR3aa: CASSPSSLAGSPNTQYF; CDR3nt: TGCGCCAGCAGCCCCTCCTCCCTAGCGGGGAGCCCCAATACGCAGTATTTT; abundance: .; d_gene: TRBD2; j_gene: TRBJ2-3; v_gene: TRBV5-1
CDR3aa: CASNPSGGPEAFF; CDR3nt: TGTGCCAGCAATCCCTCTGGGGGCCCTGAAGCTTTCTTT; abundance: few; d_gene: .; j_gene: TRBJ1-1; v_gene: TRBV6-1
CDR3aa: CASSFSASPTQYF; CDR3nt: TGTGCCAGCAGTTTCTCAGCGAGCCCGACCCAGTACTTC; abundance: few; d_gene: .; j_gene: TRBJ2-5; v_gene: TRBV12-3/TRBV12-4
CDR3aa: CASRPRVDGDLYNEQFF; CDR3nt: TGTGCCAGCAGACCCAGAGTTGACGGGGACCTGTACAATGAGCAGTTCTTC; abundance: .; d_gene: .; j_gene: TRBJ2-1; v_gene: TRBV27
CDR3aa: CASSLSMERGTKTGELFF; CDR3nt: TGTGCCAGCAGCTTATCAATGGAGCGGGGGACAAAGACCGGGGAGCTGTTTTTT; abundance: .; d_gene: TRBD2; j_gene: TRBJ2-2; v_gene: TRBV7-9
CDR3aa: CASSPPGTTSTDTQYF; CDR3nt: TGTGCCAGCAGCCCCCCCGGGACCACTAGCACAGATACGCAGTATTTT; abundance: few; d_gene: .; j_gene: TRBJ2-3; v_gene: TRBV7-9
CDR3aa: CASSPFRDSNQPQHF; CDR3nt: TGTGCCAGCAGCCCCTTCAGGGATAGCAATCAGCCCCAGCATTTT; abundance: many; d_gene: .; j_gene: TRBJ1-5; v_gene: TRBV6-5
CDR3aa: CASSYSGLPLNEQFF; CDR3nt: TGTGCCAGCAGTTACTCGGGACTGCCGCTCAATGAGCAGTTCTTC; abundance: .; d_gene: .; j_gene: TRBJ2-1; v_gene: TRBV6-5
CDR3aa: CATSREVIGLYNQPQHF; CDR3nt: TGTGCCACCAGCAGAGAAGTGATCGGCCTTTATAATCAGCCCCAGCATTTT; abundance: .; d_gene: .; j_gene: TRBJ1-5; v_gene: TRBV15
CDR3aa: CASSPKASAYNEQFF; CDR3nt: TGTGCTAGCAGCCCCAAGGCTAGCGCTTACAATGAGCAGTTCTTC; abundance: few; d_gene: .; j_gene: TRBJ2-1; v_gene: TRBV7-6
CDR3aa: CASSTRRGIHSYEQYF; CDR3nt: TGTGCCAGTAGTACCCGACGGGGGATCCACTCCTACGAGCAGTACTTC; abundance: .; d_gene: .; j_gene: TRBJ2-7; v_gene: TRBV19
CDR3aa: CASSLASTSNQPQHF; CDR3nt: TGTGCCAGCAGCTTAGCTTCAACAAGCAATCAGCCCCAGCATTTT; abundance: .; d_gene: .; j_gene: TRBJ1-5; v_gene: TRBV7-9
CDR3aa: CASSARGYGYTF; CDR3nt: TGTGCCAGCAGCGCTAGGGGGTATGGCTACACCTTC; abundance: .; d_gene: .; j_gene: TRBJ1-2; v_gene: TRBV27
CDR3aa: CASSYSMGRGSLNTEAFF; CDR3nt: TGTGCCAGCAGTTACTCGATGGGCAGGGGGTCCCTGAACACTGAAGCTTTCTTT; abundance: .; d_gene: TRBD1; j_gene: TRBJ1-1; v_gene: TRBV6-2/TRBV6-3
CDR3aa: CASRTVEAFF; CDR3nt: TGTGCGAGCCGGACAGTTGAAGCTTTCTTT; abundance: many; d_gene: .; j_gene: TRBJ1-1; v_gene: TRBV7-2
CDR3aa: CASSINAIHTDTQYF; CDR3nt: TGTGCCAGTAGTATTAACGCCATACACACAGATACGCAGTATTTT; abundance: few; d_gene: .; j_gene: TRBJ2-3; v_gene: TRBV19
CDR3aa: CASGSGQGGYNEQFF; CDR3nt: TGTGCTAGTGGTTCGGGACAGGGAGGCTACAATGAGCAGTTCTTC; abundance: .; d_gene: TRBD1; j_gene: TRBJ2-1; v_gene: TRBV12-5
CDR3aa: CASSLGSYTGELFF; CDR3nt: TGTGCCAGCAGCTTAGGGTCTTACACCGGGGAGCTGTTTTTT; abundance: medium-sized; d_gene: .; j_gene: TRBJ2-2; v_gene: TRBV7-8
CDR3aa: CASSPVGQGFIEAFF; CDR3nt: TGTGCCAGCAGCCCGGTAGGACAGGGCTTCATTGAAGCTTTCTTT; abundance: few; d_gene: TRBD1; j_gene: TRBJ1-1; v_gene: TRBV7-2
CDR3aa: CSAEVGGPNEQFF; CDR3nt: TGCAGTGCCGAGGTGGGGGGGCCAAATGAGCAGTTCTTC; abundance: .; d_gene: .; j_gene: TRBJ2-1; v_gene: TRBV20-1
CDR3aa: CASSSGTGQINGYTF; CDR3nt: TGTGCCAGCAGTTCAGGGACAGGGCAAATCAATGGCTACACCTTC; abundance: .; d_gene: TRBD1; j_gene: TRBJ1-2; v_gene: TRBV27
CDR3aa: CASSPSFDEQFF; CDR3nt: TGTGCCAGCAGTCCCTCCTTTGATGAGCAGTTCTTC; abundance: few; d_gene: .; j_gene: TRBJ2-1; v_gene: TRBV28
CDR3aa: CASSQDQYTQYF; CDR3nt: TGCGCCAGCAGCCAAGATCAATATACGCAGTATTTT; abundance: .; d_gene: .; j_gene: TRBJ2-3; v_gene: TRBV4-1
CDR3aa: CASSPRQGWDEKLFF; CDR3nt: TGTGCCAGCAGTCCCAGACAGGGATGGGATGAAAAACTGTTTTTT; abundance: .; d_gene: TRBD1; j_gene: TRBJ1-4; v_gene: TRBV27
CDR3aa: CASSLWEADTEAFF; CDR3nt: TGTGCCAGCAGTTTATGGGAAGCGGACACTGAAGCTTTCTTT; abundance: .; d_gene: .; j_gene: TRBJ1-1; v_gene: TRBV12-3/TRBV12-4
CDR3aa: CASSQVDDKLFF; CDR3nt: TGTGCCAGCAGCCAAGTAGATGATAAACTGTTTTTT; abundance: .; d_gene: .; j_gene: TRBJ1-4; v_gene: TRBV4-2
CDR3aa: CASSEDRYFFYGYTF; CDR3nt: TGTGCCAGCAGCGAAGACAGGTATTTCTTCTATGGCTACACCTTC; abundance: many; d_gene: .; j_gene: TRBJ1-2; v_gene: TRBV7-9
CDR3aa: CANSLWQGYGYTF; CDR3nt: TGTGCCAACAGCCTGTGGCAGGGCTATGGCTACACCTTC; abundance: .; d_gene: .; j_gene: TRBJ1-2; v_gene: TRBV14
CDR3aa: CASTSGTTDRTDTQYF; CDR3nt: TGTGCCAGCACCTCCGGGACAACGGACCGCACAGATACGCAGTATTTT; abundance: .; d_gene: .; j_gene: TRBJ2-3; v_gene: TRBV6-5
CDR3aa: CASSLLAFTGELFF; CDR3nt: TGTGCCAGCAGCTTATTGGCGTTTACCGGGGAGCTGTTTTTT; abundance: .; d_gene: .; j_gene: TRBJ2-2; v_gene: TRBV11-2
CDR3aa: CASSPTDYNTGELFF; CDR3nt: TGTGCCAGCAGCCCCACAGATTATAACACCGGGGAGCTGTTTTTT; abundance: .; d_gene: .; j_gene: TRBJ2-2; v_gene: TRBV28
CDR3aa: CASRGPRQENTEAFF; CDR3nt: TGTGCCAGCAGGGGGCCGCGACAGGAGAACACTGAAGCTTTCTTT; abundance: few; d_gene: .; j_gene: TRBJ1-1; v_gene: TRBV9
CDR3aa: CASSYVSTPSSYEQYF; CDR3nt: TGTGCCAGCAGTTACGTATCGACACCTAGCTCCTACGAGCAGTACTTC; abundance: .; d_gene: .; j_gene: TRBJ2-7; v_gene: TRBV6-6